This TCR beta chain was sequenced in a study of blood T cell repertoires in COVID-19. Looking at the study overall: PBMCs, B-cell-depleted T cells, or T cells were the source of the cDNA or gDNA that made up the material.

The sample holds a few counts of this clone. V was shortened by 2 bases and J by 7 bases, with 12 bases between the two germline ends. Germline-derived CDR1 and CDR2 are PRHDT and FYEKMQ (reference sequence). This CDR3 has 15 amino acids. Original processing methods: Amplification of reference gene primers was used by the study to estimate nucleated cell counts. The method was immunoSEQ multiplex PCR; TCRdb's version includes in-frame clones alone and lacks a portion of them. That table furnishes V, J and clone size, whereas the DNA furnished D and trimming. Among a few hundred thousand clones listed, 70% to 90% were seen once.

Source material: peripheral blood. The chain couples TRBV13 to TRBJ1-6, with D tentatively TRBD1 (5 bases). The receptor was derived from a man aged 18-30 years with active or convalescent COVID-19. CDR3 loop: CASSLYRRGNSPLHF. CDR3 nucleotides: TGTGCCAGCAGCTTATACCGAAGGGGAAATTCACCCCTCCACTTT.